What follows describes a single T cell receptor (beta chain). The sample comes from a study of blood T cell repertoires in COVID-19. Study summary: The United States, Italy and Spain provided the acute and convalescent COVID-19 samples. T cells, B-cell-depleted T cells, or PBMCs supplied cDNA or gDNA.

Original analysis: Estimates of nucleated cell counts were drawn from the amplification of reference gene primers. TCRdb keeps only in-frame clones here, not all; method: immunoSEQ multiplex PCR. The DNA gave D and trimming, while V, J and clone size come from that table. Of about 17,000 clones listed, about 85% are singletons. V shed 1 base and J shed 0 bases, with 10 bases lying between them. This CDR3 is built from 16 residues. CDR1 is SGHNT, CDR2 YYREEE, per germline (reference sequence). Sequencing was performed on peripheral blood. This chain links TRBV5-4 with TRBJ2-2; D may be TRBD1 (5 bases). The TCR sequence derives from a middle-aged man with active COVID-19. CDR3 region: CASSLKSTANTGELFF. As DNA, the CDR3 is TGTGCCAGCAGCTTGAAGTCGACAGCGAACACCGGGGAGCTGTTTTTT. Complete variable domain (other parts from reference TRBV5-4 and TRBJ2-2): ETGVTQSPTHLIKTRGQQVTLRCSSQSGHNTVSWYQQALGQGPQFIFQYYREEENGRGNFPPRFSGLQFPNYSSELNVNALELDDSALYLCASSLKSTANTGELFFGEGSRLTVL.